The clone carrying this T cell receptor (beta chain) has a single count. Its antigen is currently unknown. This entry is derived from a study of T cell responses to AZD1222 COVID-19 vaccine. Study-wide findings and caveats: No repertoire was sampled before or during the peak T cell response, only after it. Spike as a whole was targeted by vaccine-associated CD4 TCRs, dominant at 160-218 and 743-854. It should be noted that donors were predominantly white British and more often female, and clonal diversity was possibly underestimated. An increase in Spike-specific TCR breadth and depth was observed after two AZD1222 doses.

Germline V CDR1 and CDR2: WSHSY, SAAADI. The CDR3 loop spans 15 amino acids. With 7 bases removed from V and 1 base from J, the gap between germline ends came to 16 bases. Method: immunoSEQ multiplex PCR; TCRdb's copy keeps in-frame clones and lacks some. The sample carries over 150,000 clones, roughly 90% recorded once. This rearrangement joins TRBV10-2 to TRBJ1-1; possibly TRBD1 for D (5 bases). The source material was peripheral blood, sampled on day 0 of MenACWY control vaccination. This receptor was taken from an adult in good health. This chain's CDR3 is CASKFTDSANTEAFF. The CDR3 nucleotides read TGCGCCAGCAAATTTACCGACAGCGCGAACACTGAAGCTTTCTTT.